A single sample is the source of the 13 T cell receptor beta chains below, sequenced in a study of T cells in Graves' hyperthyroidism and ophthalmopathy. Amplified regions were TCR beta CDR3 sequences from RNA transcripts. First-round RT-PCR targeting the TCR CDR3 was performed with the HTBI primer set. TCRdb passed the multiplex PCR reads through MiXCR, listing each CDR3 protein once. The sample includes about 340,000 distinct CDR3 sequences, 21% of them seen just once. Sequencing was performed on blood. These receptors came from a woman in her fifties or sixties with Graves' hyperthyroidism.

This clonotype was counted a few times. The chain links TRBV3-1 to TRBJ2-2; either TRBD1 or TRBD2 may supply D (7 bases each). The CDR3 extends over 16 amino acids. The V gene lost 1 base and the J gene lost 10 bases, with 19 bases spanning the gap. Germline CDR1 LGHDT, CDR2 YNNKEL (reference sequence). The CDR3 DNA is TGTGCCAGCAGCCAAGGGTGGGGAGGGGGCAGCGCGGAGCTGTTTTTT. This translates into CASSQGWGGGSAELFF.

This clonotype occurred many times. The rearrangement joins TRBV20-1 to TRBJ1-2, with D perhaps matching TRBD1 (6 bases). Germline V lookup: CDR1 DFQATT, CDR2 SNEGSKA (reference sequence). This CDR3 spans 15 amino acids. Trimming stripped 3 bases from V and 0 bases from J, with 14 bases between. The CDR3 DNA sequence: TGCAGTGCTAGCCGGACAGCCGCTACTAACTATGGCTACACCTTC. Its protein product is CSASRTAATNYGYTF.

The V and J genes are TRBV5-4 and TRBJ2-7, with D maybe TRBD1 (6 bases). Germline V gives CDR1 SGHNT, CDR2 YYREEE (reference sequence). This CDR3 is 13 amino acids long. Trimming pared 4 bases from V and 2 bases from J, leaving 10 bases between. CDR3 DNA: TGTGCCAGCAGCACAGGGTCCGCCTACGAGCAGTACTTC. Translating it yields CASSTGSAYEQYF. Full variable domain (rest looked up from reference TRBV5-4 and TRBJ2-7): ETGVTQSPTHLIKTRGQQVTLRCSSQSGHNTVSWYQQALGQGPQFIFQYYREEENGRGNFPPRFSGLQFPNYSSELNVNALELDDSALYLCASSTGSAYEQYFGPGTRLTVT.

This clonotype appeared a few times. The J gene is TRBJ2-7, the V gene TRBV27, with 10 bases lining up with TRBD2. With V trimmed by 1 base and J by 2 bases, 5 bases remained unmatched. The CDR3 loop spans 16 amino acids. Germline-derived CDR1 and CDR2 are MNHEY and SMNVEV (reference sequence). This CDR3 reads CASSLFYGLAAYEQYF. The CDR3 nucleotides are TGTGCCAGCAGTTTATTTTACGGACTAGCGGCCTACGAGCAGTACTTC.

This clonotype was observed many times. J is TRBJ1-2 and V is TRBV11-2; perhaps TRBD1 as D (6 bases). Germline values: CDR1 SGHAT, CDR2 FQNNGV. This CDR3 is built from 14 residues. The V and J ends lost 4 bases and 1 base respectively, with 10 bases between them. CDR3 protein: CASSSNRDNYGYTF. CDR3 in DNA: TGTGCCAGCAGCTCGAACAGGGATAACTATGGCTACACCTTC.

This clonotype came up many times. The chain employs TRBV11-3 and TRBJ2-2, with D uncertain. Germline assignment: CDR1 SGHNT and CDR2 YENEEA. The CDR3 consists of 14 residues. Trimming removed 4 bases from V and 1 base from J, with 7 bases in between. CDR3 nucleotides: TGTGCCAGCAGCTCCACTCGGAACACCGGGGAGCTGTTTTTT. Amino acids: CASSSTRNTGELFF.

This chain connects TRBV20-1 to TRBJ1-6, with 8 bases that match TRBD1. The CDR3 length is 13 residues. J gave up 7 bases and V 3 bases, and 2 bases lay outside the gene matches. CDR1 and CDR2 from the germline V gene are DFQATT and SNEGSKA (reference sequence). Written as DNA, the CDR3 is TGCAGTGCTAGGCGGACAGGGAATTCACCCCTCCACTTT. This gives the protein CSARRTGNSPLHF.

This clonotype was seen repeatedly, ten times or more. The chain links TRBV12-3 or TRBV12-4 to TRBJ1-1, with D possibly being TRBD1 (5 bases). V was clipped by 6 bases and J by 3 bases, with 20 bases between them. The CDR3 has 16 residues. The CDR3 protein is CASRFGAGVKDTEAFF. In nucleotides, the CDR3 is TGTGCCAGCAGGTTTGGGGCGGGGGTGAAGGACACTGAAGCTTTCTTT.

This clonotype was recorded at least ten times. The chain joins TRBV12-3 or TRBV12-4 to TRBJ2-3; 7 nucleotides match TRBD1. V lost 4 bases, J lost 4 bases, and 8 bases stayed unmatched. This CDR3 contains 15 residues. The CDR3 region has the DNA TGTGCCAGCAGTTCCGTACCCCAGGGGGCAGATACGCAGTATTTT. As protein: CASSSVPQGADTQYF.

The rearrangement uses TRBV7-9 and TRBJ1-1, with no clear D. CDR1 SEHNR and CDR2 FQNEAQ come from the germline V gene (reference sequence). V gave up 4 bases and J gave up 6 bases, with 18 bases separating them. The CDR3 sequence is 15 residues long. DNA of the CDR3: TGTGCCAGCAGCTCGGCACACCATATAACTCCTGAAGCTTTCTTT. It is translated as CASSSAHHITPEAFF.

The V gene is TRBV7-8, the J gene TRBJ2-6; 7 bases agree with TRBD1. This CDR3 region has 18 residues. CDR1 SGHVS and CDR2 FQNEAQ come from the germline V gene. V shed 0 bases and J 0 bases; nucleotides not matched to a gene: 5. The chain's CDR3 is CASSLAQGLISGANVLTF. The CDR3 nucleotides read TGTGCCAGCAGCTTAGCACAGGGGTTAATCTCTGGGGCCAACGTCCTGACTTTC.

The table lists this clonotype with many counts. V and J are TRBV13 and TRBJ2-3; D may be TRBD2 (5 bases). Germline V lookup: CDR1 PRHDT, CDR2 FYEKMQ (reference sequence). Trimming removed 0 bases at V and 2 bases at J, with 12 bases between. There are 16 residues in the CDR3. CDR3 coding DNA: TGTGCCAGCAGCTTAGGGGGGAGAGCTCTCACAGATACGCAGTATTTT. Protein product: CASSLGGRALTDTQYF.

This clonotype has ten or more counts. This chain joins TRBV3-1 and TRBJ1-1; no definite D call. V was cut by 2 bases and J by 6 bases, with 10 bases left in between. From germline, CDR1 is LGHDT and CDR2 YNNKEL (reference sequence). The length of the CDR3 is 13 residues. This CDR3 is CASSQFIGSEAFF. CDR3 bases: TGTGCCAGCAGCCAATTTATAGGGTCTGAAGCTTTCTTT.